What follows are 3 T cell receptor beta chains derived from one specimen sequenced in a study of T-cell memory formation after mild COVID-19. TCRdb itself ran the 5' RACE reads through MiXCR, one entry per CDR3 protein. The data show 45,000 to 50,000 distinct CDR3 sequences, around 7.3% seen once. Material for sequencing was PBMCs or a T cell subset sorted from them (not recorded which). The receptors originated from a man aged 18 to 29 who had mild COVID-19 (a few samples of this study predate the infection). Cell type and time point are not known.

This clonotype was observed a handful of times. The rearrangement joins TRBV28 to TRBJ2-2; D may correspond to TRBD1 or TRBD2 (5 bases each). The germline V gene has CDR1 MDHEN and CDR2 SYDVKM. The CDR3 loop spans 16 amino acids. Trimming left V 3 bases short and J 1 base short, with 12 bases between. CDR3 nucleotide sequence: TGTGCCAGCAGTTTCTATCTTGGGGGGAACACCGGGGAGCTGTTTTTT. This encodes CASSFYLGGNTGELFF.

The V and J genes are TRBV16 and TRBJ1-5; a weak D match, TRBD1 (5 bases). In germline, CDR1 is KGHSY, CDR2 FQNENV. This CDR3 has 14 residues. V was clipped by 2 bases and J by 7 bases, with 12 bases between them. The CDR3: CASSQGQMGQPQHF. The CDR3 region has the DNA TGTGCCAGCAGCCAAGGACAAATGGGGCAGCCCCAGCATTTT.

There are many counts of this clonotype. The chain recombines TRBV28 with TRBJ2-3; 9 positions agree with TRBD1. The CDR3 loop spans 15 amino acids. The V segment lost 6 bases and the J segment 7 bases; nucleotides outside the gene matches: 11. The germline V gene encodes CDR1 MDHEN and CDR2 SYDVKM. CDR3 sequence reads: CASRTGGQGHNTQYF. CDR3 in DNA: TGTGCCAGCAGAACCGGGGGACAGGGTCATAATACGCAGTATTTT.